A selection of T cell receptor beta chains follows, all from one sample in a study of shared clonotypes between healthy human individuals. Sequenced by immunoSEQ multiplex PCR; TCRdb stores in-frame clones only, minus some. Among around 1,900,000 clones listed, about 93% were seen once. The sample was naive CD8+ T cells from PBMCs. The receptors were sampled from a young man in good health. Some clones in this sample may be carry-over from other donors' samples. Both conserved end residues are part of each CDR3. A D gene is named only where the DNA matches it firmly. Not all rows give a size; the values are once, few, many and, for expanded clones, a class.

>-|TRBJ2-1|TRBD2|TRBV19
TGTGCCAGTAGTCATGGACTAGGCAATGAGCAGTTCTTC
CASSHGLGNEQFF
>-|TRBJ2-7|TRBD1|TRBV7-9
TGTGCCAGCAGCCCGGACAGGGGTAGGGCCTACGAGCAGTACTTC
CASSPDRGRAYEQYF
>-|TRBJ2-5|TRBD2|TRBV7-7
TGTGCCAGCAGCTTAACCCCACCGGGACTAGCGGGAGGAGAGACCCAGTACTTC
CASSLTPPGLAGGETQYF
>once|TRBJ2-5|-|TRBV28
TGTGCCAGCAGCCCCGCAGGGGGGGGTCAAGAGACCCAGTACTTC
CASSPAGGGQETQYF
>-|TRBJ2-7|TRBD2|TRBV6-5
TGTGCCAGCAGTTACGGACTAGCGGGAGAACCCTACGAGCAGTACTTC
CASSYGLAGEPYEQYF
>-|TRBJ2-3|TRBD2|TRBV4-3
TGCGCCAGCAGCCAGAGTAGCGGGAGGGCTCTTGCAGATACGCAGTATTTT
CASSQSSGRALADTQYF
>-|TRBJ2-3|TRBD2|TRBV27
TGTGCCAGCAGTTTAATTGGAACTAGCGGGTTAGGCACAGATACGCAGTATTTT
CASSLIGTSGLGTDTQYF
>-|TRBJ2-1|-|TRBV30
TGTGCCTGGAGGACCCCTCACTATCCCAATGAGCAGTTCTTC
CAWRTPHYPNEQFF
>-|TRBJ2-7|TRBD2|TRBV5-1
TGCGCCAGCAGCTTGAAGGGTCCGGGCGGGAGCGACGAGCAGTACTTC
CASSLKGPGGSDEQYF
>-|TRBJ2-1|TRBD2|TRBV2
TGTGCCAGCACTAGCGGGAGGCGAAACAATGAGCAGTTCTTC
CASTSGRRNNEQFF
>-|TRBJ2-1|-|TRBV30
TGTGCCTGGAGCGATCGGCCTTTTTCGAGCCTTGTATCCTACAATGAGCAGTTCTTC
CAWSDRPFSSLVSYNEQFF
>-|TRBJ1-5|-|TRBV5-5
TGTGCCAGCAGCCCCCGGGACTCATACTATAGCAATCAGCCCCAGCATTTT
CASSPRDSYYSNQPQHF
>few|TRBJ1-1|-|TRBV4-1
TGCGCCAGCAGCCAAGACGGCAGGGGAACTGAAGCTTTCTTT
CASSQDGRGTEAFF
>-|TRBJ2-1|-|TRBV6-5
TGTGCCAGCAGCTACGGAGGGAGTAATGAGCAGTTCTTC
CASSYGGSNEQFF
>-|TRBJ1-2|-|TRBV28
TGTGCCAGCAGTTTGAAGGAGAACTATGGCTACACCTTC
CASSLKENYGYTF
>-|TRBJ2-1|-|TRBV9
TGTGCCAGCAGCGTATGGGAGGCTCACTACAATGAGCAGTTCTTC
CASSVWEAHYNEQFF
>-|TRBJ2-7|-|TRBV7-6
TGTGCCAGCAGCTTAGCCGGTTTGGGCTACGAGCAGTACTTC
CASSLAGLGYEQYF
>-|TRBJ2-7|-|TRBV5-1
TGCGCCAGCAGCTTCAGTGGGAGCTCCTACGAGCAGTACTTC
CASSFSGSSYEQYF
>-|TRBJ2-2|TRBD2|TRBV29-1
TGCAGCGTTGAACTCAGAAAAAGACTAGCGGGAGCTGCCGGGGAGCTGTTTTTT
CSVELRKRLAGAAGELFF
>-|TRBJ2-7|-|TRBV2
TGTGCCAGCTGGGACCTCTCTGGTGTAGACGAGCAGTACTTC
CASWDLSGVDEQYF
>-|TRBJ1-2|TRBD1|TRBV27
TGTGCCAGCAGTAAGACAGGGAGCGGCTACACCTTC
CASSKTGSGYTF
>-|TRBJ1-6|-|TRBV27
TGTGCCAGCAGTTTAATAGGCAGCAATTCACCCCTCCACTTT
CASSLIGSNSPLHF
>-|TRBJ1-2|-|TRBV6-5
TGTGCCAGCGGCTTTAAGGGGTTCGGATATGGCTACACCTTC
CASGFKGFGYGYTF
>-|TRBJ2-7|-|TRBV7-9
TGTGCCAGCAGGAACAGCTACGAGCAGTACTTC
CASRNSYEQYF